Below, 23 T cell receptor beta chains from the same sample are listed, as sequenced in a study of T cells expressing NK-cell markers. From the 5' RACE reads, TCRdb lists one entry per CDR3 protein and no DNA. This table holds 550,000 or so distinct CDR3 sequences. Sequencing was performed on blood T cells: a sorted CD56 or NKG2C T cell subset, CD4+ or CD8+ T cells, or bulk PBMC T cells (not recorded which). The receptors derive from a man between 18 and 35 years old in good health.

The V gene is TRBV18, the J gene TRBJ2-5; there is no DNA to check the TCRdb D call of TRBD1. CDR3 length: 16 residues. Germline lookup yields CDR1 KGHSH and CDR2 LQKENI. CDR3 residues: CASSLNRGQSEETQYF.

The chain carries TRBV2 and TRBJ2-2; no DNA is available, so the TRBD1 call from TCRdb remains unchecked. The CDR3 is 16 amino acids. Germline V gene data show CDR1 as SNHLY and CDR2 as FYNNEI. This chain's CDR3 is CASRKEQGRTTGELFF.

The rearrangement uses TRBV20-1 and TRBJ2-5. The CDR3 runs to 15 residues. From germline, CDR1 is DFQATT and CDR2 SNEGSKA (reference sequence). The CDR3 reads CSAAAGHGYQETQYF.

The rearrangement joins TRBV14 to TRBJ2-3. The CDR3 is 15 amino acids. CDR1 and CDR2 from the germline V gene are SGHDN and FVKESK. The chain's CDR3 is CASSRSETHVDTQYF.

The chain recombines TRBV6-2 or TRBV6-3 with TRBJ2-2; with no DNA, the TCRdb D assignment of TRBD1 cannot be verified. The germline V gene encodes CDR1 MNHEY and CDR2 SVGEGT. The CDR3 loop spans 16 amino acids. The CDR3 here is CASSAKGTVITGELFF.

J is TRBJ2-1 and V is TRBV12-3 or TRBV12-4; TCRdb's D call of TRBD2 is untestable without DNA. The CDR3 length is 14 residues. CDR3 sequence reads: CASSLVGGMDEQFF.

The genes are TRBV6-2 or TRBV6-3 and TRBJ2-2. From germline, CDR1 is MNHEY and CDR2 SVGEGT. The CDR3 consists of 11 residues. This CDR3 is CASRNRGELFF.

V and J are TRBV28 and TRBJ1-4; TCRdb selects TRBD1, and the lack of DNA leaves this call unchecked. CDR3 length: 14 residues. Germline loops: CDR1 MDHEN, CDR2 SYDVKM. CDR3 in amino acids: CASSFIDSNEKLFF.

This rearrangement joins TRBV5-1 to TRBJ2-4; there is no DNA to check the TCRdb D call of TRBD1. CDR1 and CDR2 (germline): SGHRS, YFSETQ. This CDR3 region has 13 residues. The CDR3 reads CASKGAVENIQYF.

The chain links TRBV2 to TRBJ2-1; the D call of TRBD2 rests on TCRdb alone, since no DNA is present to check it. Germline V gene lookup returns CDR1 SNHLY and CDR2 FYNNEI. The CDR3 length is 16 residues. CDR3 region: CASSEVHSGPYNEQFF. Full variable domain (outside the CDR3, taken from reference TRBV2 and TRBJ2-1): EPEVTQTPSHQVTQMGQEVILRCVPISNHLYFYWYRQILGQKVEFLVSFYNNEISEKSEIFDDQFSVERPDGSNFTLKIRSTKLEDSAMYFCASSEVHSGPYNEQFFGPGTRLTVL.

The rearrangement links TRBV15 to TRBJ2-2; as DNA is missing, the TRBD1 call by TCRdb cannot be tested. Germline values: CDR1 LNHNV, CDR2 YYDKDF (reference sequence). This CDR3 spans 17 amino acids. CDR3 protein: CATSRTPGQGDTGELFF.

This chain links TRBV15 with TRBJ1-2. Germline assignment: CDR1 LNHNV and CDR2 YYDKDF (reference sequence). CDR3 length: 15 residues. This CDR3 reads CATSRGDYNVYGYTF.

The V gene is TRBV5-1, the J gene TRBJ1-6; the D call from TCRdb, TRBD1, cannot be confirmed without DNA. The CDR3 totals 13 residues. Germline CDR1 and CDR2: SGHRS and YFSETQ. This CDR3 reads CASQRQGNSPLHF.

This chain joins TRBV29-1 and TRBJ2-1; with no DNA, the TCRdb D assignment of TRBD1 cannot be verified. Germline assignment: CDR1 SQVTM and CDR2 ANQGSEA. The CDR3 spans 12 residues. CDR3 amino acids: CSVAAGHNEQFF.

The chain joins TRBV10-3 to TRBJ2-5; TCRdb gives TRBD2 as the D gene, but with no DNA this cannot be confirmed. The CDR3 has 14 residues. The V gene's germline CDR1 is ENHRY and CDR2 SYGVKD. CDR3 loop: CAISDRELQETQYF.

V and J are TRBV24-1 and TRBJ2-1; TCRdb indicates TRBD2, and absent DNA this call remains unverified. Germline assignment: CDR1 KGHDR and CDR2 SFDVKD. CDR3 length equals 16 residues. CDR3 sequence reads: CATSDPSRKGSNEQFF.

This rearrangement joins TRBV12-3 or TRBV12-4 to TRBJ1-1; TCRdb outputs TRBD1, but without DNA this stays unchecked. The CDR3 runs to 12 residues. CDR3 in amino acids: CASDSGGTEAFF.

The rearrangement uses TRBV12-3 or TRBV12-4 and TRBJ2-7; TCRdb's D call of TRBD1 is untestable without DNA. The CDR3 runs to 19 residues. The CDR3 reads CASTPIGKWGRTRDYEQYF.

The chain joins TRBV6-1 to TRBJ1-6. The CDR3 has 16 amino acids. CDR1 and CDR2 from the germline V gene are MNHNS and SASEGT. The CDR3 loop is CASSAPGLALNSPLHF.

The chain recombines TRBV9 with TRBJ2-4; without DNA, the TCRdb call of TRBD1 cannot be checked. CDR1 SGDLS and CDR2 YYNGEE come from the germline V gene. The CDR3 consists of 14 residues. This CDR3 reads CASSPSMGVNIQYF.

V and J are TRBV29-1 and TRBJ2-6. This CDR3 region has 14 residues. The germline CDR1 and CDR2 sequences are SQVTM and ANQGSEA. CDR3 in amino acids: CSVVTGSGANVLTF.

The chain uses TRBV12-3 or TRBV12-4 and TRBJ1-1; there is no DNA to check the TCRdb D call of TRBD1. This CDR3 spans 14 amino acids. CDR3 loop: CASTWDSVNTEAFF.

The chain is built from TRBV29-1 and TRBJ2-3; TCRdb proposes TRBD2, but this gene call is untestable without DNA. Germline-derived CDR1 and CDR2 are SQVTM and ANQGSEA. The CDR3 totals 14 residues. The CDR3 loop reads CSSDLAGDTDTQYF.